Below, one T cell receptor (beta chain) is given with its context. Its binding antigen is unknown. Base qualities are missing; no much larger clone stands one base away. Synthetic TCR analog templates were spiked into each PCR to estimate absolute template abundance from read counts. The immunoSEQ assay was used to amplify TCRbeta CDR3 regions from genomic DNA with bias-controlled V and J gene primers. Rearranged TCRbeta segments were sequenced at approximately 20X coverage. In the paper's pipeline: Clustering was used to correct sequencing errors, and CDR3s were annotated against IMGT to assign V, D and J genes. Only productive TCRbeta rearrangements were used in downstream analyses, excluding out-of-frame or stop-codon sequences. To compute clonality, Shannon entropy was normalized by the log of the number of unique productive sequences and then subtracted from one. Clones differing between time points or between blood and tumor were identified using Fisher's exact test with Benjamini-Hochberg correction, with an adjusted p below 0.01 applied as the threshold. TCRdb's version of the immuneACCESS table is confined to in-frame rearrangements and falls short of the full clone set. An unresolved V gene accounts for under half of the shortfall where checked; the remainder is of unknown origin. D and trimming were read from the DNA, whereas the V and J calls and clone size are those reported in that table. Recorded for this sample are around 71,000 clones; around four fifths of them occurred a single time. The ten largest account for under 8.5% of the sample.

The record originates from a study of PD-L1 blockade in urothelial cancer (dated by TCRdb to about 2017). General notes on the study: All patients started therapy around 2014 and received atezolizumab 1,200 mg intravenously every 3 weeks. In the same patients, whole exome sequencing and RNA sequencing of pretreatment tumors were performed in addition to TCR sequencing. Twenty-five of 29 patients were males with bladder-origin urothelial cancer, and about 60% of the roughly 30 reported a prior smoking history. Pretreatment tumor samples, along with matched peripheral blood collected serially before and after atezolizumab treatment, underwent TCR sequencing. Blood samples yielded a median of roughly 140,000 T cells and around 80,000 unique TCRs, with median clonality 0.080. Pretreatment blood TCR-seq was available for 30 or so patients, at least one posttreatment blood collection was obtained for 24 patients, and tumor TCR-seq was available for 24 patients. Durable clinical benefit was achieved by nine patients but not by the remaining 20. Blood samples were analyzed 3 weeks after the start of treatment (second dose) and 6 weeks after the start of treatment. Durable clinical benefit was defined as progression-free survival longer than 6 months, and TCR features were also tested against progression-free and overall survival. Patients had an ECOG performance status of 0 or 1 and had received between 0 and 3 prior chemotherapy regimens. Somatic, immune and clinical correlates of response to PD-L1 blockade with atezolizumab in urothelial cancer were the focus of an exploratory multi-omic analysis.

The CDR3 holds 14 amino acids from the cysteine to the phenylalanine. The read is trimmed to its CDR3 DNA, 42 bases read in frame from base 1. In the germline V gene, CDR1 corresponds to MNHEY and CDR2 to SVGAGI. The trim is 8 bases for V and 1 base for J, with a gap of 12 bases between the germline ends. The time point label on this specimen signifies: pretreatment peripheral blood. The cohort included some 30 patients with locally advanced or metastatic urothelial carcinoma who were treated at Memorial Sloan Kettering on a trial protocol. Peripheral blood mononuclear cells were collected pretreatment and during treatment, with between 1 and 8 total time points per patient. The Qiagen DNeasy Blood extraction kit was used to purify genomic DNA from total PBMCs and tumor samples. PBMCs were collected pretreatment and during treatment and were isolated and stored as previously described. On the study overall, not on this receptor specifically: At 3 weeks after the start of treatment, tumor-associated TCR clones in peripheral blood had expanded more in patients with durable benefit (n of about 22, p = 0.022). Because the sample size was small (n of about 27) and many exploratory analyses were performed, the results are intended to be hypothesis-generating. Improved progression-free and overall survival was found to be associated with pretreatment peripheral blood TCR clonality below the median.

The chain employs TRBV6-5 and TRBJ1-5; the D gene cannot be resolved reliably. This receptor was obtained from a man in his forties or fifties with urothelial cancer. This specimen was PBMCs, taken around atezolizumab (anti-PD-L1) treatment. The CDR3 reads CASGRTISNQPQHF. Read as DNA, the sequence is TGTGCCAGCGGGAGGACCATAAGCAATCAGCCCCAGCATTTT.